This TCR beta chain was identified during a study of T cells in Graves' hyperthyroidism and ophthalmopathy. The germline V and J ends were trimmed by 5 bases and 1 base, with 17 bases remaining between them. This CDR3 has 16 residues. Germline V lookup: CDR1 MNHNS, CDR2 SASEGT. This clonotype was seen at least ten times. The study excluded patients with uncontrolled infection, other autoimmune disease, pregnancy or lactation. Authors of the study amplified TCR beta CDR3 regions from RNA transcripts. During a first-round RT-PCR of the TCR CDR3, the HTBI primer set was used. TCRdb independently ran MiXCR on the multiplex PCR reads; one entry per CDR3 protein. The table includes about 400,000 distinct CDR3 sequences, 14% to 15% detected once.

The sequencing sample was made of blood. The V call is TRBV6-1, the J call TRBJ2-5, with no clear D. The TCR originated in a young man with Graves' ophthalmopathy. CDR3 coding DNA: TGTGCCAGCAGTTGGGTTAAGACCTGGGGCCAAGAGACCCAGTACTTC. Translating it yields CASSWVKTWGQETQYF.